The source of this TCR beta chain is a study of blood T cell repertoires in COVID-19. Study-wide background: Samples representing acute and convalescent COVID-19 were sourced from the United States, Italy and Spain. The analysed material was cDNA or gDNA that came from T cells, B-cell-depleted T cells, or PBMCs.

Measured with immunoSEQ multiplex PCR; TCRdb has only the in-frame clones, and not every one. The profile shows about 370,000 clones, 85% to 90% of them singletons. Germline lookup yields CDR1 MNHEY and CDR2 SVGAGI. This CDR3 has 12 residues. V was pared by 6 bases and J by 4 bases, with 9 bases between. Those who participated ranged in age from roughly 18 to 89 years and resided in 24 US areas. Two negative PCRs, clearance, or symptom resolution characterized the recovered Cohort 3 donors. Sequenced sample: PBMCs or T cells enriched from blood (not recorded which). The clonotype was recovered from a man between 18 and 29 years old who had recovered from COVID-19. The gene calls are TRBV6-5 and TRBJ1-1; no clear D gene. CDR3 bases: TGTGCCAGCAGGAGGGATGTCACTGAAGCTTTCTTT. Translated: CASRRDVTEAFF.